The source of this T cell receptor beta chain is a study of blood T cell repertoires in COVID-19. Across the study: Sites in the United States, Italy and Spain provided acute and convalescent COVID-19 samples. T cells, B-cell-depleted T cells, or PBMCs provided the cDNA or gDNA that served as material.

Authors' data handling: Amplification of reference gene primers provided the estimated nucleated cell counts. Profiling relied on immunoSEQ multiplex PCR, and the TCRdb table lists in-frame clones only, not all of them. The V and J calls and the clone size are those of that table, but D and trimming were determined from the DNA. Of 180,000 or so clones in the sample, roughly 90% were seen once. This CDR3 has 11 residues. From germline, CDR1 is SNHLY and CDR2 FYNNEI. V shed 7 bases, J shed 8 bases, and the junction held 2 bases outside the gene matches. Only one count was recorded for this clone. The chain links TRBV2 to TRBJ1-2; TRBD1 matches 9 bases. The TCR originated in a woman in her forties or fifties with acute or convalescent COVID-19. The sample consisted of peripheral blood. This CDR3 reads CASTTGGGYTF. The CDR3 DNA is TGTGCCAGCACCACAGGGGGCGGCTACACCTTC.